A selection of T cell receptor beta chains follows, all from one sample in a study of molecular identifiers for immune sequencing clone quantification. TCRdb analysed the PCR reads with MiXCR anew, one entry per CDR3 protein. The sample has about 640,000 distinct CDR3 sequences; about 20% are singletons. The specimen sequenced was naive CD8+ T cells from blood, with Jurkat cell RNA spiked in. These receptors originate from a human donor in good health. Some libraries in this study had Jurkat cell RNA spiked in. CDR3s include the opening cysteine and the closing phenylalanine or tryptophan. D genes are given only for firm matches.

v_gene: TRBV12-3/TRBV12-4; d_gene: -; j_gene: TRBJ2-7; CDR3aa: CASSPLDGYEQYF
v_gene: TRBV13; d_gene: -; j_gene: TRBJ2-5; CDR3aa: CASSLTLAPQETQYF
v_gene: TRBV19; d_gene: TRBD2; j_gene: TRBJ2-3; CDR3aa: CASSQLAGGSDTQYF
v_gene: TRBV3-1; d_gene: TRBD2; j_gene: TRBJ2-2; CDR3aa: CASSQNLAGTGEPFF
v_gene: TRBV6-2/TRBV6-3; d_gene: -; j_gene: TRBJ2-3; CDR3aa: CASSYWDTDVDTQYF
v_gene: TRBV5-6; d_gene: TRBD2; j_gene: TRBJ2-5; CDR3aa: CASSLTPGGSETQYF
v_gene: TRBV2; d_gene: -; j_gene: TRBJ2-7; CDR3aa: CASSDGTSYEQYF
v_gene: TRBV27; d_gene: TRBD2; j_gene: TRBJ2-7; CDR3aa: CASSPYRASGGLHEQYF
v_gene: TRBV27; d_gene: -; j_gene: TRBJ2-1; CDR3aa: CASSPLGTVTYNEQFF
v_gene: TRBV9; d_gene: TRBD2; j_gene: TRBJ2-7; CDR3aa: CASSATGGIGAYEQYF
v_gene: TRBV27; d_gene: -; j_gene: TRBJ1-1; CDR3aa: CASKTLIVNTEAFF
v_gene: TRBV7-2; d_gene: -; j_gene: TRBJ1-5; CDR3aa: CASSLDFGAGSQPQHF
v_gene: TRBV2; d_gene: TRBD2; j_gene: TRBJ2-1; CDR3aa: CASEGLADYNEQFF
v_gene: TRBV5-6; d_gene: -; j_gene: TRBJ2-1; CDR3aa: CASSEMVLGNEQFF
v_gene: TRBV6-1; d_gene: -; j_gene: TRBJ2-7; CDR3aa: CAIQDSPYEQYF
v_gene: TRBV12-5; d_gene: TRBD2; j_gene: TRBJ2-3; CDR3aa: CASGSTPIGTSGRHTQYF
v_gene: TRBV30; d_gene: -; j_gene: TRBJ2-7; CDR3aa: CAWSVQVIGGSYEQCF
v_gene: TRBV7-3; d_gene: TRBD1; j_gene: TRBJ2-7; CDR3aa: CASSLATGDRYEQYF
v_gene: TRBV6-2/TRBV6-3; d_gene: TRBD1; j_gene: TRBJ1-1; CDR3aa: CASSPWDRVNTEAFF
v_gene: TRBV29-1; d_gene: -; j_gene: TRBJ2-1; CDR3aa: CSVGLAPGNNEQFF
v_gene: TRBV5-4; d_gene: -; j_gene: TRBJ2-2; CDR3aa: CASSLIAGDNTGELFF
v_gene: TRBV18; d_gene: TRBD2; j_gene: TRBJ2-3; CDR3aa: CASSPLIAGEGTDTQYF
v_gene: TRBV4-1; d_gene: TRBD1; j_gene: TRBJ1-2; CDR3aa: CASSQDGDRYYGYTF
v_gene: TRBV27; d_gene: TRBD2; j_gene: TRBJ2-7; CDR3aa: CASSLIPAGGPLYEQCF
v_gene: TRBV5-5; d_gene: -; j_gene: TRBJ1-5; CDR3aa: CASSPWSLNQPQHF
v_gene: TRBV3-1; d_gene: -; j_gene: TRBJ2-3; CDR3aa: CASSQDVQNPYPSTDTQYF
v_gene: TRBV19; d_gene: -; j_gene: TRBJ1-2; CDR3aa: CASSMGAYYGYTF
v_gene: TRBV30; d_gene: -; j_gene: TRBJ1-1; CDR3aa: CAWDTDAPKAFF
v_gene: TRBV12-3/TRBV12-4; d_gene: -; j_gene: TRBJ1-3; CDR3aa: CASRTTKTVAGGNTIYF
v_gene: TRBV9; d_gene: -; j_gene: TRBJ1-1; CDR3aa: CASSLTQGGTEAFF
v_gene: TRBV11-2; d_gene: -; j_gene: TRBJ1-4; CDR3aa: CASSLEDNEKLFF
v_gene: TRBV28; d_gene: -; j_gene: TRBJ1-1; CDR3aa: CASMEGRANTEAFF
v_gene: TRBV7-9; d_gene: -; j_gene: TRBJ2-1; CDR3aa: CASSSGPSSYNEQFF
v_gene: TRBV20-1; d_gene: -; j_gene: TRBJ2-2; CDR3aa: CSARDYETPNTGELFF
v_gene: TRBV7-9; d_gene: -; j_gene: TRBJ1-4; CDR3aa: CASSLVGWKATNEKLFF
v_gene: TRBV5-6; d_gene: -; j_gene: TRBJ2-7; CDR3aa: CASTWVDNYEQYF
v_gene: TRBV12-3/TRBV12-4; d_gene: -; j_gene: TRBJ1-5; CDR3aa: CASSFAGESNQPQHF
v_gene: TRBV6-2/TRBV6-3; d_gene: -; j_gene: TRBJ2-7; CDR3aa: CASSLMITPGYEQYF
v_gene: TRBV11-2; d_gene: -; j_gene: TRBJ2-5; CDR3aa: CASSPSAAIETQYF
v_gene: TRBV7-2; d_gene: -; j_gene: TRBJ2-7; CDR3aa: CASSSGLAHEQYF
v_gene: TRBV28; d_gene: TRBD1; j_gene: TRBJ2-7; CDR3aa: CASSTPRTGVRWEQYF
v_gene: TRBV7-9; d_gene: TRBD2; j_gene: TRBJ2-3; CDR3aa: CASSQAGAGDTQYF
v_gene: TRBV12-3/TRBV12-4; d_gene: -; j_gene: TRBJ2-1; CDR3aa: CASSFPESRESYNEQFF
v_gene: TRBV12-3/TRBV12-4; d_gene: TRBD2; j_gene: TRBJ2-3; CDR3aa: CASSFWAGVYTDTQYF
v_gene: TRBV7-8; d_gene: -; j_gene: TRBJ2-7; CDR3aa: CASSLGPGGNEQYF
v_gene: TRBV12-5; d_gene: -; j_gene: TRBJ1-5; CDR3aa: CASRRGQYSNQPQHF